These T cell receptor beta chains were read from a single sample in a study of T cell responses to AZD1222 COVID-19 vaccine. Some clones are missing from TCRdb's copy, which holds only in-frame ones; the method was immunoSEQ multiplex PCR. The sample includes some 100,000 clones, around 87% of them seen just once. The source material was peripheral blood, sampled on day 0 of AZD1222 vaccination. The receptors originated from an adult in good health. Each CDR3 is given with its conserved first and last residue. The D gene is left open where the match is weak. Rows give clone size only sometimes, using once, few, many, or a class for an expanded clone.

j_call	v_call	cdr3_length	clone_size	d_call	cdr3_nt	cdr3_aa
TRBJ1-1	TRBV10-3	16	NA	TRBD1	TGTGCCATCAGTGGAAGACAGGGGGCGCGAGGCACTGAAGCTTTCTTT	CAISGRQGARGTEAFF
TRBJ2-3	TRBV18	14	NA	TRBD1	TGTGCCAGCTCGTGGTCGACAGGGGAAGATACGCAGTATTTT	CASSWSTGEDTQYF
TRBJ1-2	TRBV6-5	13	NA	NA	TGTGCCAGCAGCCCAAGCTGGTCCTATGGCTACACCTTC	CASSPSWSYGYTF
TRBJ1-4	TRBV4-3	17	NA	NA	TGCGCCAGCAGCCACGCTTCGGGGGGGTTTCTGAATGAAAAACTGTTTTTT	CASSHASGGFLNEKLFF
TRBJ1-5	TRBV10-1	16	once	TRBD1	TGCGCCACCAGACCACTGGGACAGGGAATGGGACAGCCCCAGCATTTT	CATRPLGQGMGQPQHF
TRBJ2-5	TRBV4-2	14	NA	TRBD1	TGTGCCAGCAGCATTCCGGGACAGGGTAAGACCCAGTACTTC	CASSIPGQGKTQYF
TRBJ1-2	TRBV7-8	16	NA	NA	TGTGCCAGCAGCCCACGGCGGACCTCGGTGCACTATGGCTACACCTTC	CASSPRRTSVHYGYTF
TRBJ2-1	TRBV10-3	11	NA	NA	TGTGCCACAACGTCGGTAAATGAGCAGTTCTTC	CATTSVNEQFF
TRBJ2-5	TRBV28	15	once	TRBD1	TGTGCCAGCAGTTCCGCAGGGGGCTTACTGGAGACCCAGTACTTC	CASSSAGGLLETQYF
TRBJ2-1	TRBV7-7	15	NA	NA	TGTGCTAGCAGCTTAGGGCGGGCTATAGGCAATGAGCAGTTCTTC	CASSLGRAIGNEQFF
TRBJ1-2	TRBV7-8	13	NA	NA	TGTGCCAGCAGCTTGCGTTTTGTAGGTGGCTACACCTTC	CASSLRFVGGYTF
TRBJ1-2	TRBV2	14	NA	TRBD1	TGTGCCAGCAGTGGACAGGGGGCCACCTATGGCTACACCTTC	CASSGQGATYGYTF
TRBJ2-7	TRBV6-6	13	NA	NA	TGTGCCAGCAGTTACTCCGAGGGCTACGAGCAGTACTTC	CASSYSEGYEQYF